One T cell receptor beta chain is described in this entry. As yet, its antigen is unknown. Using immunoSEQ multiplex PCR, the repertoire was profiled, and TCRdb retains in-frame clones only, with some absent. Seen here are approximately 89,000 clones, approximately 91% observed once, and the top ten hold 10% to 15%. The sample is drawn from a study of T cell responses to AZD1222 COVID-19 vaccine. Study conclusions and caveats: Nearly half of spike-specific TCRs reportedly target variant regions that are unmutated in the B.1.351 and B.1.1.7 variants. Spike was spanned by vaccine-associated CD4 TCRs, with dominance at 160-218 and 743-854.

V lost 3 bases to trimming and J lost 4 bases, with 15 bases between them. This CDR3 contains 14 residues. Germline lookup yields CDR1 GTSNPN and CDR2 SVGIG (reference sequence). V and J are TRBV30 and TRBJ1-2; D is undetermined. This clonotype was sampled from an adult in good health. This specimen consisted of peripheral blood, obtained on day 0 of AZD1222 vaccination. DNA of the CDR3: TGTGCCTGGAGAGCCGGCAGGCGCTCCTATGGCTACACCTTC. Translating it yields CAWRAGRRSYGYTF.